This T cell receptor (beta chain) was observed in a study of neurological immune-mediated disorders. Study-wide background: Multiple sclerosis patients numbered some 34, with approximately 31 relapsing-remitting and 3 secondary progressive.

Trimming removed 6 bases from V and 6 bases from J; junction bases left unmatched: 11. This CDR3 is built from 15 residues. CDR1 is WSHSY and CDR2 is SAAADI in the germline V gene. Synthesis of cDNA used 5'RACE (with 10-nucleotide random UMIs). Sequencing of 15-18 subjects in each run yielded over 170 million TCR-beta sequences. TCRdb independently ran MiXCR on the 5' RACE reads; one entry per CDR3 protein. The sample records about 52,000 distinct CDR3 sequences, 3% to 4.5% being singletons. This clonotype was found many times. PBMCs numbering 2 million and stored at -80 C yielded the unsorted libraries.

This receptor was obtained from a man aged 60 to 75 with multiple sclerosis. The chain uses TRBV10-2 and TRBJ2-7, with 10 bases lining up with TRBD1. The sample consisted of PBMCs. The CDR3 sequence: CASREPGQGLVEQYF. In DNA, the CDR3 is TGCGCCAGCAGAGAACCGGGACAGGGGCTGGTCGAGCAGTACTTC.